The clone carrying this T cell receptor beta chain was observed once. What it binds is not known. This sample was taken from a study of OX40 agonist ivuxolimab in advanced cancers. Study-level findings and limits: Relative to CD4+, CD8+ T cells held more expanded clones on average.

Assay used: immunoSEQ multiplex PCR; TCRdb lists only in-frame clones, some missing. Seen here are fewer than 85,000 clones, nearly 90% observed once, and the top ten hold around 0.78%. The length of the CDR3 is 14 residues. The germline CDR1 and CDR2 sequences are MNHNY and SVGAGI (reference sequence). The V gene lost 5 bases and the J gene lost 0 bases, with 10 bases spanning the gap. Sample: CD4+ or CD8+ T cells sorted from blood, taken in a trial of the OX40 agonist ivuxolimab. This clonotype originated in an adult with an advanced solid tumor such as melanoma, head and neck, liver or kidney cancer. The chain combines TRBV6-6 with TRBJ1-1, with unresolved D. CDR3 protein: CASSSRIMNTEAFF. CDR3 coding DNA: TGTGCCAGCAGTAGCAGGATTATGAACACTGAAGCTTTCTTT.